Sequencing of this T cell receptor beta chain was carried out in a study of blood T cells in healthy people across ages. For every donor, a draw yielded about 9.7 milliliters of peripheral blood. A second PCR of 7 to 11 cycles used a sample-barcoded 5' primer and a J-beta primer mix. Per-sample output comprised a minimum of 2.5 million paired-end reads containing CDR3. MiXCR, applied by TCRdb to the 5' RACE reads, yields one record per CDR3 protein. The sample lists roughly 1,500,000 distinct CDR3 sequences, roughly 40% occurring once. This clonotype turned up a few times. The TCR was taken from a woman aged 18-35 years in good health. The sample comprised blood.

The CDR3 loop reads CASSHPPLLSGERNEQYF. CDR3 DNA sequence: TGCGCCAGCAGCCACCCCCCGCTTCTGAGCGGAGAAAGGAATGAGCAGTACTTC. The chain is built from TRBV4-1 and TRBJ2-7; maybe TRBD2 (5 bases). This CDR3 contains 18 residues. Trimming removed 3 bases at V and 7 bases at J, with 28 bases between. Germline V gene sequence: CDR1 MGHRA, CDR2 YSYEKL.